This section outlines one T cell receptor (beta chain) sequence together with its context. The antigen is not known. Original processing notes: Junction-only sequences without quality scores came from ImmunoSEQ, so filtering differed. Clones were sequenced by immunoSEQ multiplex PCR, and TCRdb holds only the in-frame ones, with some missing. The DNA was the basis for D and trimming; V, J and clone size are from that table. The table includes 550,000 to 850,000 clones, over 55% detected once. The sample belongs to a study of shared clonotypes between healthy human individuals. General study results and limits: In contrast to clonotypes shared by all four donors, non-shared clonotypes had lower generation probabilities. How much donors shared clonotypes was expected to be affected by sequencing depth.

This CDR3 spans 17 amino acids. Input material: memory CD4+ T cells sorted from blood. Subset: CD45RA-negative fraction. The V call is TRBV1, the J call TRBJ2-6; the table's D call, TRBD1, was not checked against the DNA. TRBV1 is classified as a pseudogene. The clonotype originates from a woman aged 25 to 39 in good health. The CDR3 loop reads CTSSHRRQGAGANVLTF. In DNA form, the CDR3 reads TGCACCAGCAGCCACCGGAGACAGGGTGCTGGGGCCAACGTCCTGACTTTC.